The 27 T cell receptor beta chains in this list originate from one sample, sequenced in a study of Ad26.COV2.S vaccination and SARS-CoV-2 variants. Method: immunoSEQ multiplex PCR; TCRdb's copy keeps in-frame clones and lacks some. The table has about 350,000 clones, less than 90% seen once. The treatment denotes: some 20 received Ad26.COV2.S at low or high dose, single or two shots; 5 received placebo; per-sample allocation not given. Vaccine and placebo recipients were sampled on day 63 after the first injection. Sample: peripheral blood, taken in a trial of Ad26.COV2.S vaccine versus placebo. The receptors shown here come from a person aged 18-65 years who received the Ad26.COV2.S COVID-19 vaccine or a placebo.

This clone appeared a few times. The genes are TRBV28 and TRBJ1-3, with no clear D. The germline gives CDR1 MDHEN, CDR2 SYDVKM. This CDR3 comprises 13 residues. The germline V and J ends were trimmed by 3 bases and 8 bases, with 11 bases remaining between them. The CDR3 region is CASSLVQAHTIYF. The CDR3, as DNA: TGTGCCAGCAGTTTGGTCCAGGCCCACACCATATATTTT.

This rearrangement joins TRBV12-5 to TRBJ1-4; no firm D call. Germline CDR1 reads LGHNT; CDR2 reads FRNRAP. This CDR3 has 13 amino acids. The V end was cut by 1 base, the J end by 10 bases, with 10 bases between. CDR3 coding DNA: TGTGCTAGTGGTTTGGCCGGGGATACAAAACTGTTTTTT. Translated, it gives CASGLAGDTKLFF. The whole variable domain, filled in from reference TRBV12-5 and TRBJ1-4, reads DARVTQTPRHKVTEMGQEVTMRCQPILGHNTVFWYRQTMMQGLELLAYFRNRAPLDDSGMPKDRFSAEMPDATLATLKIQPSEPRDSAVYFCASGLAGDTKLFFGSGTQLSVL.

J is TRBJ2-2 and V is TRBV4-3, with TRBD2 identical over 8 bases. There are 15 residues in the CDR3. CDR1 and CDR2 from the germline V gene are LGHNA and YSLEER. V trimming: 0 bases; J trimming: 6 bases; junction bases outside the gene matches: 3. CDR3 region: CASSQETAGAGELFF. The CDR3 DNA follows: TGCGCCAGCAGCCAAGAAACAGCGGGAGCCGGGGAGCTGTTTTTT.

J is TRBJ2-7 and V is TRBV6-2 or TRBV6-3, with D unclear. Trimming left V 0 bases short and J 3 bases short, with 12 bases between. The CDR3 spans 15 residues. CDR1 is MNHEY, CDR2 SVGEGT, per germline. CDR3 amino acids: CASSYSNRALYEQYF. The CDR3 coding sequence is TGTGCCAGCAGTTACTCGAACAGAGCCCTCTACGAGCAGTACTTC.

The V call is TRBV15, the J call TRBJ1-5; 7 bases match TRBD1. From germline, CDR1 is LNHNV and CDR2 YYDKDF (reference sequence). V shed 4 bases, J shed 4 bases, and the junction held 7 bases outside the gene matches. The CDR3 contains 15 residues. CDR3 bases: TGTGCCACCAGCACATCCAGGGGGGGGAATCAGCCCCAGCATTTT. This codes for CATSTSRGGNQPQHF. Drawing the rest from reference TRBV15 and TRBJ1-5, the complete variable domain is DAMVIQNPRYQVTQFGKPVTLSCSQTLNHNVMYWYQQKSSQAPKLLFHYYDKDFNNEADTPDNFQSRRPNTSFCFLDIRSPGLGDTAMYLCATSTSRGGNQPQHFGDGTRLSIL.

The chain links TRBV6-1 to TRBJ2-7; possibly TRBD2 for D (7 bases). The germline V gene encodes CDR1 MNHNS and CDR2 SASEGT. There are 15 residues in the CDR3. Deletions cut 1 base from V and 5 bases from J, with 15 bases between. In nucleotides, the CDR3 is TGTGCCAGCAGTGAAGGTGGGGGGGCCCCCCACGAGCAGTACTTC. Its protein product is CASSEGGGAPHEQYF.

The rearrangement uses TRBV6-2 or TRBV6-3 and TRBJ2-2; a possible D gene is TRBD1 (5 bases). Germline CDR1 MNHEY, CDR2 SVGEGT. V was pared by 6 bases and J by 5 bases, with 19 bases between. This CDR3 has 16 amino acids. The CDR3: CASSPRRVRRTGELFF. The DNA for the CDR3 is TGTGCCAGCAGCCCTCGCAGGGTCCGGCGGACCGGGGAGCTGTTTTTT.

V is TRBV29-1 and J is TRBJ2-1, with 8 bases aligning to TRBD1. The trim removed 7 bases at V and 1 base at J, leaving 6 bases unmatched. The germline gives CDR1 SQVTM, CDR2 ANQGSEA. This CDR3 spans 14 amino acids. CDR3 nucleotide sequence: TGCAGCGCCAAGGACAGGGTATCCTACAATGAGCAGTTCTTC. It encodes CSAKDRVSYNEQFF.

This chain links TRBV7-9 with TRBJ1-6; no firm D call. Trimming pared 5 bases from V and 13 bases from J, leaving 15 bases between. The CDR3 is 13 residues long. CDR1 and CDR2 (germline): SEHNR, FQNEAQ (reference sequence). The CDR3 here is CASSPDWEAPLHF. CDR3 nucleotide sequence: TGTGCCAGCAGCCCCGACTGGGAAGCGCCCCTCCACTTT.

This rearrangement joins TRBV18 to TRBJ2-7; 9 nucleotides match TRBD1. This CDR3 has 15 amino acids. CDR1 and CDR2 from the germline V gene are KGHSH and LQKENI. V trimming: 6 bases; J trimming: 1 base; junction bases outside the gene matches: 7. The CDR3 region is CASSEGQGNSYEQYF. The CDR3 DNA is TGTGCCAGCTCGGAGGGACAGGGTAATTCCTACGAGCAGTACTTC. Drawing the rest from reference TRBV18 and TRBJ2-7, the complete variable domain is NAGVMQNPRHLVRRRGQEARLRCSPMKGHSHVYWYRQLPEEGLKFMVYLQKENIIDESGMPKERFSAEFPKEGPSILRIQQVVRGDSAAYFCASSEGQGNSYEQYFGPGTRLTVT.

The chain links TRBV9 to TRBJ1-1; 9 bases are a match to TRBD1. J lost 6 bases, V lost 5 bases, and 5 bases had no gene match. The CDR3 is 13 amino acids. Per the germline V gene, CDR1 is SGDLS and CDR2 is YYNGEE. The CDR3 DNA is TGTGCCAGCAGTTTCGGGACAGGGTCTGAAGCTTTCTTT. Its translation: CASSFGTGSEAFF.

Only a few counts were recorded for this clone. The V call is TRBV3-1 (or the pseudogene TRBV3-2), the J call TRBJ2-7; D remains unclear. Trimming removed 1 base at V and 3 bases at J, with 10 bases between. The germline V gene encodes CDR1 LGHDT and CDR2 YNNKEL (reference sequence). The CDR3 length is 14 residues. CDR3 DNA: TGTGCCAGCAGCCAAGGGGCCGTAATCTACGAGCAGTACTTC. Translated: CASSQGAVIYEQYF.

The chain employs TRBV29-1 and TRBJ1-4, with 7 bases that match TRBD1. The CDR3 has 13 residues. The V gene's germline CDR1 is SQVTM and CDR2 ANQGSEA. V gave up 7 bases and J gave up 8 bases; unmatched junction bases: 10. The CDR3 DNA is TGCAGCGCCGGGACAGATTTAGGGGAAAAACTGTTTTTT. As protein: CSAGTDLGEKLFF.

This clone showed up just a few times. The chain employs TRBV7-9 and TRBJ1-5; D gene unclear. V lost 3 bases and J lost 3, with 9 bases in between. The CDR3 sequence is 14 residues long. The germline V gene encodes CDR1 SEHNR and CDR2 FQNEAQ (reference sequence). Here the CDR3 DNA reads TGTGCCAGCAGCTTTGACGGAAACAATCAGCCCCAGCATTTT. Protein: CASSFDGNNQPQHF.

The rearrangement joins TRBV28 to TRBJ2-1; D call uncertain. Germline CDR1 reads MDHEN; CDR2 reads SYDVKM. The V end was cut by 2 bases, the J end by 6 bases, with 17 bases between. The CDR3 extends over 16 amino acids. Written as DNA, the CDR3 is TGTGCCAGCAGTTTACCCGTCTTATCGGTCTTCAATGAGCAGTTCTTC. Protein product: CASSLPVLSVFNEQFF.

The V and J genes are TRBV30 and TRBJ1-2; TRBD1 might be the D (6 bases). The germline CDR1 and CDR2 sequences are GTSNPN and SVGIG (reference sequence). Trimming removed 2 bases from V and 4 bases from J, with 11 bases in between. The CDR3 is 13 amino acids. The CDR3 reads CAWSLGAVYGYTF. CDR3 DNA sequence: TGTGCCTGGAGTCTGGGGGCGGTCTATGGCTACACCTTC.

CDR3 coding DNA: TGCGCCAGCAGCGGAGACATCTCCTACGAGCAGTACTTC. It translates to CASSGDISYEQYF. The gene calls are TRBV5-1 and TRBJ2-7, with D hard to call. The V gene's germline CDR1 is SGHRS and CDR2 YFSETQ. Trimming stripped 4 bases from V and 0 bases from J, with 8 bases between. The CDR3 loop spans 13 amino acids.

The gene calls are TRBV7-2 and TRBJ1-5, with D tentatively TRBD1 (5 bases). Germline assignment: CDR1 SGHTA and CDR2 FQGNSA. This CDR3 region has 13 residues. The V end was cut by 8 bases, the J end by 4 bases, with 12 bases between. The CDR3 DNA sequence: TGTGCCAGCTCCGGGACTGAGAATCAGCCCCAGCATTTT. Its translation is CASSGTENQPQHF.

The chain has TRBV9 and TRBJ1-2, with D possibly matching TRBD1 (6 bases). CDR1 is SGDLS and CDR2 is YYNGEE in the germline V gene. The V end was cut by 0 bases, the J end by 7 bases, with 16 bases between. The CDR3 totals 15 residues. CDR3 sequence (DNA): TGTGCCAGCAGCGTAGTGGCAGGGGCCGGAACTGGCTACACCTTC. Translation gives CASSVVAGAGTGYTF.

The V call is TRBV12-3 or TRBV12-4, the J call TRBJ1-2; D may be TRBD1 (6 bases). The CDR3 is 13 amino acids. Trimming shortened V by 3 bases and J by 9 bases, and 14 bases separated the two germline ends. CDR3 coding DNA: TGTGCCAGCAGTTTGGGGGCGTGGGGGAGCTACACCTTC. It encodes CASSLGAWGSYTF.

About this clone itself: This same CDR3 is encoded by further DNA sequences in the sample. The chain uses TRBV5-1 and TRBJ1-1; D ambiguous. The V end lost 0 bases, the J end lost 1 base, and 4 bases lay between the germline ends. Germline lookup yields CDR1 SGHRS and CDR2 YFSETQ. The CDR3 has 13 amino acids. CDR3 residues: CASSLEGNTEAFF. CDR3 DNA sequence: TGCGCCAGCAGCTTGGAGGGGAACACTGAAGCTTTCTTT. The full variable domain, completed using reference TRBV5-1 and TRBJ1-1, is KAGVTQTPRYLIKTRGQQVTLSCSPISGHRSVSWYQQTPGQGLQFLFEYFSETQRNKGNFPGRFSGRQFSNSRSEMNVSTLELGDSALYLCASSLEGNTEAFFGQGTRLTVV.

The rearrangement links TRBV9 to TRBJ2-7; no reliable D call. Per germline, CDR1 SGDLS and CDR2 YYNGEE. This CDR3 has 10 amino acids. V lost 4 bases and J lost 5, with 4 bases in between. This chain's CDR3 is CASSPDEQYF. Here the CDR3 DNA reads TGTGCCAGCAGCCCAGACGAGCAGTACTTC.

The chain employs TRBV5-4 and TRBJ1-4; 7 bases line up with TRBD1. This CDR3 comprises 14 residues. The junction had 3 bases not matched to a gene; V was cut back by 0 bases and J by 7 bases. Germline CDR1 and CDR2: SGHNT and YYREEE (reference sequence). Here the CDR3 DNA reads TGTGCCAGCAGCTTGGGACAGGGTTTTGAAAAACTGTTTTTT. Residues: CASSLGQGFEKLFF.

The genes are TRBV5-1 and TRBJ2-1, with 10 bases matching TRBD2. V dropped 4 bases and J dropped 1; count of bases not matched to a gene: 2. Germline assignment: CDR1 SGHRS and CDR2 YFSETQ. The CDR3 contains 15 residues. CDR3 in amino acids: CASSAGLASYNEQFF. CDR3 nucleotide sequence: TGCGCCAGCAGCGCGGGACTAGCGTCCTACAATGAGCAGTTCTTC.

This chain uses TRBV7-3 with TRBJ2-3; TRBD2 matches 8 bases. Germline V lookup: CDR1 SGHTA, CDR2 FQGTGA. The CDR3 runs 17 residues. After removal of 5 bases from V and 1 base from J, the junction contained 11 bases not matched to a gene. Here the CDR3 reads CASSRRTGGFGTDTQYF. In DNA form, the CDR3 reads TGTGCCAGCAGCCGCCGGACGGGAGGGTTTGGCACAGATACGCAGTATTTT.

This clone was observed a few times. This rearrangement joins TRBV28 to TRBJ1-6; D is unresolved. V lost 6 bases to trimming and J lost 4 bases, with 10 bases between them. Looked up from germline, CDR1 is MDHEN and CDR2 is SYDVKM. This CDR3 is 14 amino acids long. CDR3 nucleotides: TGTGCCAGCAGCCCCCGGGGTTATAATTCACCCCTCCACTTT. It codes for CASSPRGYNSPLHF.

The V call is TRBV9, the J call TRBJ2-7, with 7 positions matching TRBD2. There are 13 residues in the CDR3. V trimming: 0 bases; J trimming: 4 bases; junction bases outside the gene matches: 1. CDR1 is SGDLS and CDR2 is YYNGEE in the germline V gene. DNA of the CDR3: TGTGCCAGCAGCGTAGGCGGGAGATACGAGCAGTACTTC. Protein sequence: CASSVGGRYEQYF.